This T cell receptor beta chain derives from a study of control samples from healthy donors and cancer patients. The method was immunoSEQ multiplex PCR; TCRdb's version includes in-frame clones alone and lacks a portion of them. The data show about 110,000 clones, with about 89% seen just once and 15% to 20% held by the top ten. The V gene's germline CDR1 is MNHEY and CDR2 SMNVEV (reference sequence). Trimming took off 5 bases at V and 1 base at J, with 17 bases between the two ends. This CDR3 is 16 amino acids long. The TCR was taken from a woman between 50 and 59 years old in good health. The sequencing input was blood. This chain uses TRBV27 with TRBJ2-5; D is undetermined. The CDR3 spells CASSPWAGAPQETQYF. In DNA, the CDR3 is TGTGCCAGCAGTCCCTGGGCAGGCGCACCCCAAGAGACCCAGTACTTC.